This T cell receptor beta chain comes out of a study of response to subunit inactivated influenza vaccine. A single record per CDR3 protein comes from TCRdb applying MiXCR to the RT-PCR reads. This sample carries 400,000 to 550,000 distinct CDR3 sequences, about 25% of them seen once, and the ten largest clones take around 2%. Trimming took 1 base from V and 8 from J; bases not matched to a gene: 3. CDR3 length equals 16 residues. Looked up from germline, CDR1 is SGHAT and CDR2 is FQNNGV. This chain joins TRBV11-2 and TRBJ2-1; TRBD2 agrees at 15 bases. Sequences were derived from CD4+ T cells sorted from PBMCs, sampled approximately 5 days after vaccination. The sequence derives from a man aged 45 to 65 who received an inactivated influenza vaccine. CDR3 region: CASSLARTSGRDEQFF. The CDR3 DNA sequence: TGTGCCAGCAGCTTAGCCAGGACTAGCGGGAGGGATGAGCAGTTCTTC.